Described below is a single T cell receptor (beta chain) sequence and its context. The sample is drawn from a study of technical replicates of blood from several donors. The data were produced by immunoSEQ multiplex PCR, yet TCRdb's version contains in-frame clones alone and is incomplete. This sample has 40,000 to 60,000 clones; roughly 90% occur once, and the top ten carry about 3.8%. The sequencing sample was made of PBMCs. The sequence was obtained from a human donor in good health. Some clones in this sample may be carry-over from other donors' samples.

CDR3 protein: CASSLRGTNYGYTF. The DNA for the CDR3 is TGCGCCAGCAGCCTCAGGGGGACTAACTATGGCTACACCTTC. This sequence joins TRBV5-1 and TRBJ1-2; 7 nucleotides line up with TRBD1. The V gene end was trimmed by 4 bases and the J gene end by 0 bases; junction bases not matched to a gene: 3. The CDR3 covers 14 residues. CDR1 SGHRS and CDR2 YFSETQ come from the germline V gene.